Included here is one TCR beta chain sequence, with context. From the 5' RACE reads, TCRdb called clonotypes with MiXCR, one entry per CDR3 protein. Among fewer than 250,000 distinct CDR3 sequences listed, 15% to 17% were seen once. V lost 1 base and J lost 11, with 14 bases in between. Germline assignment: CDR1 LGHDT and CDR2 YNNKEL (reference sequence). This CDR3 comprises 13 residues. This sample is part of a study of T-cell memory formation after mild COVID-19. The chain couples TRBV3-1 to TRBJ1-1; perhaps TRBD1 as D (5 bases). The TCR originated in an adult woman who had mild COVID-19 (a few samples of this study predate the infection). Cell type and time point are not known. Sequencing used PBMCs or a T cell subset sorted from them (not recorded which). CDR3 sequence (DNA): TGTGCCAGCAGCCAAGCTTGGGGGGGTGAGGCTTTCTTT. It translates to CASSQAWGGEAFF.